Listed below are T cell receptor beta chains from one sample, sequenced in a study of T-cell reconstitution after alpha-beta-depleted transplantation in children. In TCRdb, the PCR reads were re-called with MiXCR into one record per CDR3 protein. This sample has 500,000 or so distinct CDR3 sequences; 30% to 35% occur once, and the top ten carry 2% to 2.5%. Source: PBMCs from the stem cell graft donor, taken from the stem cell graft. These receptors were taken from a human donor who donated a stem cell graft to a child with aplastic anemia. Both conserved end residues are part of each CDR3. A D gene is named only where the DNA matches it firmly. Not every row has a clone size; where given, it reads once, few, many or a size class.

cdr3_nt | cdr3_aa | j_call | clone_size | d_call | v_call
TGTGCCAGCAGCTTAGGGGGGACTAGCGGGGGCTTGGCCTACGAGCAGTACTTC | CASSLGGTSGGLAYEQYF | TRBJ2-7 | NA | TRBD2 | TRBV7-6
TGTGCCAGCAGCTCGGACAGATACAATGAGCAGTTCTTC | CASSSDRYNEQFF | TRBJ2-1 | NA | NA | TRBV7-9
TGCAGTGCTAGACCTAGCGGGAGGTGGACCGGGGAGCTGTTTTTT | CSARPSGRWTGELFF | TRBJ2-2 | NA | TRBD2 | TRBV20-1
TGCGCCAGCAGCCAAGAGGGCGCCGGAAGTTACAATGAGCAGTTCTTC | CASSQEGAGSYNEQFF | TRBJ2-1 | few | NA | TRBV4-3
TGTGCCAGCACCCAAAACAGGGGCGAAAACACTGAAGCTTTCTTT | CASTQNRGENTEAFF | TRBJ1-1 | few | TRBD1 | TRBV6-1
TGTGCCAGCAGACCCCGGGTGATTGCTAATGAAAAACTGTTTTTT | CASRPRVIANEKLFF | TRBJ1-4 | few | NA | TRBV6-1
TGTGCCAGTAAAGGGGTGACAGATACGCAGTATTTT | CASKGVTDTQYF | TRBJ2-3 | NA | NA | TRBV7-2
TGTGCCAGCACCACGGGGGGCGCGGGAGCCAATGAGCAGTTCTTC | CASTTGGAGANEQFF | TRBJ2-1 | few | NA | TRBV6-1
TGTGCCAGCAGCTCCGGACAGGGGGTAGATGGTAATGAAAAACTGTTTTTT | CASSSGQGVDGNEKLFF | TRBJ1-4 | NA | TRBD1 | TRBV11-2
TGTGCCAGCAGTTACAGCACAGGGGGCTCCTACAATGAGCAGTTCTTC | CASSYSTGGSYNEQFF | TRBJ2-1 | few | TRBD1 | TRBV6-5
TGTGCCAGTCGAAAGGGGTATGCGGACACTGAAGCTTTCTTT | CASRKGYADTEAFF | TRBJ1-1 | NA | NA | TRBV27
TGTGCCATCAGTGCCCGGGACTACAATGAGCAGTTCTTC | CAISARDYNEQFF | TRBJ2-1 | many | NA | TRBV10-3
TGTGCCAGCAGTGAAAACCAGCGGACATTCGATGGCTACACCTTC | CASSENQRTFDGYTF | TRBJ1-2 | few | NA | TRBV6-1
TGTGCCAGCTCACCACCCGGGACAGATATCATGGGTCAGCCCCAGCATTTT | CASSPPGTDIMGQPQHF | TRBJ1-5 | NA | TRBD1 | TRBV18
TGCAGCGTTGTGACAGGGACTCACACTGAAGCTTTCTTT | CSVVTGTHTEAFF | TRBJ1-1 | few | TRBD1 | TRBV29-1
TGTGCCAGCAGCTTAGAAACTAGCGGTTCCTACAATGAGCAGTTCTTC | CASSLETSGSYNEQFF | TRBJ2-1 | NA | TRBD2 | TRBV11-3
TGTGCCAGCAGACCTCTAAATGAGCAGTTCTTC | CASRPLNEQFF | TRBJ2-1 | NA | NA | TRBV12-3/TRBV12-4
TGTGCCAGCAGCTTAAAGTACGAGCAGTTCTTC | CASSLKYEQFF | TRBJ2-1 | many | NA | TRBV7-2
TGTGCCATCACTTTCGACCGTGAGGACAGGGGGTTGAGTGAAGCTTTCTTT | CAITFDREDRGLSEAFF | TRBJ1-1 | NA | TRBD1 | TRBV27
TGCGCCAGCAGCCAGGGAACCCCGGGCCCAGCCATTCAGTACTTC | CASSQGTPGPAIQYF | TRBJ2-4 | NA | NA | TRBV4-3
TGCAGCGTTGGTCGGGGGCCGAACACCGGGGAGCTGTTTTTT | CSVGRGPNTGELFF | TRBJ2-2 | few | NA | TRBV29-1
TGTGCCACATGGGACAGGGGTTACACTGAAGCTTTCTTT | CATWDRGYTEAFF | TRBJ1-1 | NA | TRBD1 | TRBV6-2/TRBV6-3
TGTGCCAGCAGCCGTACTAGCGGGAGTCCAGATACGCAGTATTTT | CASSRTSGSPDTQYF | TRBJ2-3 | NA | TRBD2 | TRBV6-4
TGTGCCAGCACCCCCTCGCTTAGCAATCAGCCCCAGCATTTT | CASTPSLSNQPQHF | TRBJ1-5 | NA | NA | TRBV12-3/TRBV12-4
TGCAGCGTCCCGGCGGAGAACACTGAAGCTTTCTTT | CSVPAENTEAFF | TRBJ1-1 | few | NA | TRBV29-1
TGTGCCAGCAGTTTAGTTGGGCAGGGGCGCTTCCCTGGAAACACCATATATTTT | CASSLVGQGRFPGNTIYF | TRBJ1-3 | NA | NA | TRBV28